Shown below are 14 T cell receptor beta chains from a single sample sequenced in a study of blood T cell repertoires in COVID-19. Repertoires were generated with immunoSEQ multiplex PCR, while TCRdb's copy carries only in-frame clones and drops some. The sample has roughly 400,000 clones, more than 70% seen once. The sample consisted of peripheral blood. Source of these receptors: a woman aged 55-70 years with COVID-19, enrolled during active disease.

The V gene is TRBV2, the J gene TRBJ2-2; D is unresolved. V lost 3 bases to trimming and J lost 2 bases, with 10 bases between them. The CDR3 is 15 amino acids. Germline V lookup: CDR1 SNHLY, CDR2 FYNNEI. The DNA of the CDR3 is TGTGCCAGCAGTGATACCTGGGCCAACACCGGGGAGCTGTTTTTT. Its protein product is CASSDTWANTGELFF.

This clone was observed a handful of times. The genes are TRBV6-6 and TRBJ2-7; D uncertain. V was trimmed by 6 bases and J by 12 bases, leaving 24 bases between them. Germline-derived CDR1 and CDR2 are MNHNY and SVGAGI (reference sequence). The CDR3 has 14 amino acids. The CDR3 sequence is CASRDVATPGAVYF. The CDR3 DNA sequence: TGTGCCAGCAGGGATGTAGCTACTCCCGGCGCAGTGTACTTC.

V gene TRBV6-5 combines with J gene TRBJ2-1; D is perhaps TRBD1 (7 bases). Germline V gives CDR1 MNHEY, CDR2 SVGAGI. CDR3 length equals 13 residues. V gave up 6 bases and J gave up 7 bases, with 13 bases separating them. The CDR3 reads CASREGQLNEQFF. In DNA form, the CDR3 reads TGTGCCAGCAGGGAGGGACAGCTTAATGAGCAGTTCTTC.

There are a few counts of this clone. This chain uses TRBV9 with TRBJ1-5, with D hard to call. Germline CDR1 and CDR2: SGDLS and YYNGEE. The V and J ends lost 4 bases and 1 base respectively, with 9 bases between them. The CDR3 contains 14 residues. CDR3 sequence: CASSISESNQPQHF. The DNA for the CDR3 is TGTGCCAGCAGCATAAGCGAGAGCAATCAGCCCCAGCATTTT.

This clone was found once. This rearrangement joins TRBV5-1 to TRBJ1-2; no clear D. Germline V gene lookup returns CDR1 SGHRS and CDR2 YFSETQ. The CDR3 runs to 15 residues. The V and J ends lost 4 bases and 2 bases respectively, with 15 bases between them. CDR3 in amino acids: CASSVAAPGNYGYTF. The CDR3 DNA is TGCGCCAGCAGCGTGGCAGCCCCCGGGAACTATGGCTACACCTTC. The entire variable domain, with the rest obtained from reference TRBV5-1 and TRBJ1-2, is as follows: KAGVTQTPRYLIKTRGQQVTLSCSPISGHRSVSWYQQTPGQGLQFLFEYFSETQRNKGNFPGRFSGRQFSNSRSEMNVSTLELGDSALYLCASSVAAPGNYGYTFGSGTRLTVV.

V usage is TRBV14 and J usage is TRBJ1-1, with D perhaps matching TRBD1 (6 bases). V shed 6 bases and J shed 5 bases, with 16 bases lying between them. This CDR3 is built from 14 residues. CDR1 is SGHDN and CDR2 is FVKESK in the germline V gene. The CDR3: CASRRGGQHTEAFF. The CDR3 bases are TGTGCCAGCAGGAGGGGGGGGCAGCATACTGAAGCTTTCTTT.

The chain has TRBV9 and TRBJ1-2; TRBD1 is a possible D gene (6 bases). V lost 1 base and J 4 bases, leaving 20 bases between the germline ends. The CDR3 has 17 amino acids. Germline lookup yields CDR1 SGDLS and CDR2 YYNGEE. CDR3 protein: CASSVLDSVSTGYGYTF. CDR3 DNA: TGTGCCAGCAGCGTACTGGACAGCGTGTCGACTGGCTATGGCTACACCTTC.

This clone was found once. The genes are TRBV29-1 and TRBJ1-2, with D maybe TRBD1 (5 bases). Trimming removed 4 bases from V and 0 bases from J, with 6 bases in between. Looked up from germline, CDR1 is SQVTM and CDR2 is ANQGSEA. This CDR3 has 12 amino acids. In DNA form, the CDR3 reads TGCAGCGTTGGACAGTCTAACTATGGCTACACCTTC. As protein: CSVGQSNYGYTF. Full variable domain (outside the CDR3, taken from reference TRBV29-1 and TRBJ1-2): SAVISQKPSRDICQRGTSLTIQCQVDSQVTMMFWYRQQPGQSLTLIATANQGSEATYESGFVIDKFPISRPNLTFSTLTVSNMSPEDSSIYLCSVGQSNYGYTFGSGTRLTVV.

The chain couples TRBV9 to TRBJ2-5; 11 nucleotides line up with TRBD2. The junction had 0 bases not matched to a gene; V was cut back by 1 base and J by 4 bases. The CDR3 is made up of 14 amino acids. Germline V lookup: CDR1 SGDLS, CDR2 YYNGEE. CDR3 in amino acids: CASSVTSGGETQYF. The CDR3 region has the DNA TGTGCCAGCAGCGTAACTAGCGGGGGAGAGACCCAGTACTTC.

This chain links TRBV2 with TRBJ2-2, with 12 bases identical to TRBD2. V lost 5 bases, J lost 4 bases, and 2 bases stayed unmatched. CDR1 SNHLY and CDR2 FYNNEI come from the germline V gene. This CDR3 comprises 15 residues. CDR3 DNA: TGTGCCAGCAGTAAGACTAGCGGGGGCACCGGGGAGCTGTTTTTT. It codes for CASSKTSGGTGELFF.

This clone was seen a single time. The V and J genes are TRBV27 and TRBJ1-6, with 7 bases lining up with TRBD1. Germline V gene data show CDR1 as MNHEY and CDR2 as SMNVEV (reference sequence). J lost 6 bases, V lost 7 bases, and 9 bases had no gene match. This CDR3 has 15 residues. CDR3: CASNPRQGFNSPLHF. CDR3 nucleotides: TGTGCCAGCAACCCCCGACAGGGATTTAATTCACCCCTCCACTTT.

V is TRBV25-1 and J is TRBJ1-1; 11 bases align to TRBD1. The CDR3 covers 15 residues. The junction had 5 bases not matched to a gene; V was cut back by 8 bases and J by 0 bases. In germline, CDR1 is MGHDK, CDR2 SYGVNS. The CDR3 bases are TGTGCCAGCGGCGGGACAGGGGGGATGAACACTGAAGCTTTCTTT. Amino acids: CASGGTGGMNTEAFF.

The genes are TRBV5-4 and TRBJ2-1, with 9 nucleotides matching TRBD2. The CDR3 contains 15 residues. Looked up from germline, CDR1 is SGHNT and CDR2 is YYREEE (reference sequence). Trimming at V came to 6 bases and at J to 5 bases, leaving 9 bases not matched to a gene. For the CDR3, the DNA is TGTGCCAGCATCCTAGGCGGGGGGGGCCACAATGAGCAGTTCTTC. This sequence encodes CASILGGGGHNEQFF.

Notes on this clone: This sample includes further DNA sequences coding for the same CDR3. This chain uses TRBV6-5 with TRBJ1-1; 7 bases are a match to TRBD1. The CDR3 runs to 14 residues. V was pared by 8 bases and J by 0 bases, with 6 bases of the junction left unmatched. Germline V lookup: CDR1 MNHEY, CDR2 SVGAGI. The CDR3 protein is CASRDRSMNTEAFF. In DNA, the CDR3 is TGTGCCAGCCGGGACAGATCGATGAACACTGAAGCTTTCTTT.